A single sample is the source of the 27 T cell receptor beta chains below, sequenced in a study of cytomegalovirus exposure and HLA in healthy donors. The primer mix had 60 Vbeta and 13 Jbeta primers. Assay: immunoSEQ multiplex PCR; the TCRdb copy retains only in-frame clones and omits some. This table has roughly 120,000 clones, around 74% appearing once. The sequenced sample was PBMCs. These receptors were collected from a woman between 18 and 29 years old in good health and CMV-seronegative.

This chain links TRBV30 with TRBJ2-2; 9 nucleotides agree with TRBD1. The CDR3 spans 14 residues. The J segment lost 5 bases and the V segment lost 5 bases, leaving 6 bases of the junction unmatched. The germline gives CDR1 GTSNPN, CDR2 SVGIG (reference sequence). CDR3: CAWDAGTGTGELFF. Written as DNA, the CDR3 is TGTGCCTGGGACGCCGGGACAGGGACCGGGGAGCTGTTTTTT. Full variable domain (outside the CDR3, taken from reference TRBV30 and TRBJ2-2): SQTIHQWPATLVQPVGSPLSLECTVEGTSNPNLYWYRQAAGRGLQLLFYSVGIGQISSEVPQNLSASRPQDRQFILSSKKLLLSDSGFYLCAWDAGTGTGELFFGEGSRLTVL.

The rearrangement uses TRBV6-1 and TRBJ1-4, with D uncertain. Between the trimmed V and J ends, which lost 6 bases and 7 bases, there was a span of 15 bases. Germline V gives CDR1 MNHNS, CDR2 SASEGT. This CDR3 has 14 amino acids. CDR3 coding DNA: TGTGCCAGCAGATTCGCCCTATACCGTGAAAAACTGTTTTTT. Amino acids: CASRFALYREKLFF.

To note about this clone: This same CDR3 is encoded by further DNA sequences in the sample. The chain combines TRBV28 with TRBJ2-7, with TRBD1 matching 8 bases. V trimming: 3 bases; J trimming: 1 base; junction bases outside the gene matches: 8. This CDR3 region has 16 residues. Germline loops: CDR1 MDHEN, CDR2 SYDVKM. Written as DNA, the CDR3 is TGTGCCAGCAGTTTGCCAGACAGGGGTAGTTCCTACGAGCAGTACTTC. This translates into CASSLPDRGSSYEQYF.

This clone was recorded once. The gene calls are TRBV6-5 and TRBJ2-1; 11 bases are a match to TRBD2. In germline, CDR1 is MNHEY, CDR2 SVGAGI. The CDR3 consists of 15 residues. J gave up 10 bases and V 6 bases, and 11 bases lay outside the gene matches. CDR3 sequence (DNA): TGTGCCAGCAGCCCGATAGCGGGGGGGCCAAGGGAGCAGTTCTTC. As protein: CASSPIAGGPREQFF.

The chain recombines TRBV5-1 with TRBJ2-7, with 7 bases that match TRBD1. CDR1 and CDR2 (germline): SGHRS, YFSETQ. The CDR3 is 14 amino acids. V was pared by 4 bases and J by 6 bases, with 10 bases of the junction left unmatched. CDR3 sequence (DNA): TGCGCCAGCAGCCTAAGGGGGCCCGACAGCGAGCAGTACTTC. Translated: CASSLRGPDSEQYF.

The chain has TRBV5-1 and TRBJ2-3, with a tentative D call TRBD2 (5 bases). V was clipped by 2 bases and J by 4 bases, with 11 bases between them. The CDR3 covers 14 residues. Germline-derived CDR1 and CDR2 are SGHRS and YFSETQ. In DNA, the CDR3 is TGCGCCAGCAGCTTAGAGGGTTCATCAGATACGCAGTATTTT. Its protein product is CASSLEGSSDTQYF. The full variable domain, rest sourced from reference TRBV5-1 and TRBJ2-3, is KAGVTQTPRYLIKTRGQQVTLSCSPISGHRSVSWYQQTPGQGLQFLFEYFSETQRNKGNFPGRFSGRQFSNSRSEMNVSTLELGDSALYLCASSLEGSSDTQYFGPGTRLTVL.

The chain is built from TRBV7-9 and TRBJ2-3, with D possibly being TRBD1 (5 bases). The CDR3 is 16 amino acids. Germline CDR1 SEHNR, CDR2 FQNEAQ (reference sequence). Trimming removed 5 bases from V and 5 bases from J, with 20 bases in between. The DNA of the CDR3 is TGTGCCAGCAGCCCCCGACGCCTCGACAGCGAAGATACGCAGTATTTT. It specifies CASSPRRLDSEDTQYF.

This clone appeared once. The chain links TRBV5-6 to TRBJ2-1; D remains unclear. The CDR3 is 14 residues long. Trimming stripped 1 base from V and 4 bases from J, with 9 bases between. Germline CDR1 SGHDT, CDR2 YYEEEE. The CDR3 loop reads CASSLTPRYNEQFF. For the CDR3, the DNA is TGTGCCAGCAGCTTGACACCCAGATACAATGAGCAGTTCTTC.

The table lists this clone with a few counts. V is TRBV5-1 and J is TRBJ1-1, with 9 bases matching TRBD1. Germline values: CDR1 SGHRS, CDR2 YFSETQ. After removal of 8 bases from V and 2 bases from J, the junction contained 16 bases not matched to a gene. The CDR3 runs to 17 residues. The CDR3 sequence: CASADGQGLSINTEAFF. The CDR3 coding sequence is TGCGCCAGTGCAGACGGACAGGGGCTATCTATCAACACTGAAGCTTTCTTT.

V is TRBV6-6 and J is TRBJ1-1, with TRBD1 identical over 7 bases. Germline V gives CDR1 MNHNY, CDR2 SVGAGI (reference sequence). Trimming removed 6 bases from V and 4 bases from J; junction bases left unmatched: 8. CDR3 length equals 14 residues. CDR3 sequence reads: CASRPRQGRTEAFF. The CDR3 DNA reads TGTGCCAGCAGACCGCGACAGGGCCGCACTGAAGCTTTCTTT.

V and J are TRBV23-1 and TRBJ2-7, with D possibly being TRBD2 (5 bases). TRBV23-1 has ORF status, its function being uncertain. This CDR3 is built from 11 residues. Deletions cut 6 bases from V and 8 bases from J, with 11 bases between. For the CDR3, the DNA is TGCGCCAGCAGCCGTCGGGGAAAGCAGTACTTC. This translates into CASSRRGKQYF.

CDR3 bases: TGCGCCAGCAGCGAGGGCTCGCAAGGACAGCCCCAGCATTTT. It encodes CASSEGSQGQPQHF. This rearrangement joins TRBV5-1 to TRBJ1-5; no definite D call. CDR1 and CDR2 (germline): SGHRS, YFSETQ. The CDR3 totals 14 residues. The ends were cut back, 4 bases at V and 7 bases at J, with 15 bases in the middle.

This clone has only a few counts. This chain links TRBV7-2 with TRBJ2-1; 8 nucleotides line up with TRBD1. Germline-derived CDR1 and CDR2 are SGHTA and FQGNSA. V lost 8 bases, J lost 7 bases, and 10 bases stayed unmatched. This CDR3 region has 14 residues. The CDR3 DNA reads as TGTGCCAGCGGTAGGCAGGGGGCGCGAAATGAGCAGTTCTTC. Protein: CASGRQGARNEQFF. The variable domain in full, completed from reference TRBV7-2 and TRBJ2-1, reads GAGVSQSPSNKVTEKGKDVELRCDPISGHTALYWYRQSLGQGLEFLIYFQGNSAPDKSGLPSDRFSAERTGGSVSTLTIQRTQQEDSAVYLCASGRQGARNEQFFGPGTRLTVL.

The chain carries TRBV5-6 and TRBJ2-7; no definite D call. Germline V lookup: CDR1 SGHDT, CDR2 YYEEEE. V lost 0 bases and J lost 9, with 16 bases in between. The CDR3 is made up of 14 amino acids. The CDR3 sequence: CASSLGTPTIGQYF. The CDR3 coding sequence is TGTGCCAGCAGCTTGGGAACCCCTACGATTGGGCAGTACTTC.

The gene calls are TRBV5-4 and TRBJ2-5, with TRBD2 as a possible D gene (6 bases). Germline V gene sequence: CDR1 SGHNT, CDR2 YYREEE (reference sequence). This CDR3 has 14 residues. V was shortened by 0 bases and J by 2 bases, with 8 bases between the two germline ends. The CDR3 DNA sequence: TGTGCCAGCAGCTTGGCCGGACTACAAGAGACCCAGTACTTC. Protein sequence: CASSLAGLQETQYF.

Concerning this clone itself: At the DNA level, this CDR3 is encoded by other sequences in the same sample as well. This chain connects TRBV6-1 to TRBJ2-7; a weak D match, TRBD1 (6 bases). CDR3 length: 16 amino acids. With 3 bases removed from V and 3 bases from J, the gap between germline ends came to 18 bases. Germline CDR1 MNHNS, CDR2 SASEGT. CDR3 bases: TGTGCCAGCAGTGACCGGCACAGGGCCCGGGTCTACGAGCAGTACTTC. Protein sequence: CASSDRHRARVYEQYF.

The rearrangement links TRBV9 to TRBJ2-2; 10 positions agree with TRBD1. The ends lost 4 bases at V and 4 bases at J; junction bases unmatched: 4. The CDR3 is 15 residues long. Germline V lookup: CDR1 SGDLS, CDR2 YYNGEE. CDR3 protein: CASSPRTGGTGELFF. For the CDR3, the DNA is TGTGCCAGCAGCCCCCGGACAGGGGGCACCGGGGAGCTGTTTTTT.

The chain employs TRBV9 and TRBJ1-1; TRBD1 aligns across 7 bases. There are 14 residues in the CDR3. V lost 3 bases to trimming and J lost 8 bases; unmatched junction nucleotides: 10. The germline gives CDR1 SGDLS, CDR2 YYNGEE. CDR3 nucleotides: TGTGCCAGCAGCGCCACTCCAAACAGGGGCGAAGCTTTCTTT. Amino acids: CASSATPNRGEAFF.

This chain connects TRBV18 to TRBJ2-1; TRBD1 matches 8 bases. This CDR3 spans 15 amino acids. Losses at the gene ends were 3 bases for V and 2 bases for J; bases not matched to a gene: 3. Germline-derived CDR1 and CDR2 are KGHSH and LQKENI. The CDR3 DNA reads as TGTGCCAGCTCACCTTACAGGGGGACCTACAATGAGCAGTTCTTC. Encoded protein: CASSPYRGTYNEQFF.

The chain carries TRBV7-2 and TRBJ1-1, with 9 bases that match TRBD1. V dropped 0 bases and J dropped 5; count of bases not matched to a gene: 4. This CDR3 has 15 amino acids. Germline V gene data show CDR1 as SGHTA and CDR2 as FQGNSA. As DNA, the CDR3 is TGTGCCAGCAGCTTAGCAGGGACAGGGACAACTGAAGCTTTCTTT. Its protein product is CASSLAGTGTTEAFF. The whole variable domain, filled in from reference TRBV7-2 and TRBJ1-1, reads GAGVSQSPSNKVTEKGKDVELRCDPISGHTALYWYRQSLGQGLEFLIYFQGNSAPDKSGLPSDRFSAERTGGSVSTLTIQRTQQEDSAVYLCASSLAGTGTTEAFFGQGTRLTVV.

This chain links TRBV19 with TRBJ2-7, with TRBD1 as a possible D gene (5 bases). The CDR3 is 16 amino acids. V was shortened by 4 bases and J by 3 bases, with 19 bases between the two germline ends. The germline V gene encodes CDR1 LNHDA and CDR2 SQIVND (reference sequence). CDR3 protein: CASSKIEGQGLYEQYF. CDR3 in DNA: TGTGCCAGTAGTAAAATCGAAGGTCAGGGCCTCTACGAGCAGTACTTC. Based on the CDR3 plus reference TRBV19 and TRBJ2-7, the full variable domain is DGGITQSPKYLFRKEGQNVTLSCEQNLNHDAMYWYRQDPGQGLRLIYYSQIVNDFQKGDIAEGYSVSREKKESFPLTVTSAQKNPTAFYLCASSKIEGQGLYEQYFGPGTRLTVT.

The chain uses TRBV11-2 and TRBJ1-4; 7 bases are a match to TRBD1. The V gene's germline CDR1 is SGHAT and CDR2 FQNNGV. V trimming: 5 bases; J trimming: 3 bases; junction bases outside the gene matches: 3. The CDR3 is 14 amino acids. The DNA of the CDR3 is TGTGCCAGCAGCCCGACAGGGTCTAATGAAAAACTGTTTTTT. Its protein product is CASSPTGSNEKLFF.

CDR3 amino acids: CASSLEAGDHNEQFF. DNA of the CDR3: TGTGCCAGCAGCTTGGAAGCGGGGGACCACAATGAGCAGTTCTTC. The V gene is TRBV5-4, the J gene TRBJ2-1, with 8 bases identical to TRBD2. The CDR3 sequence is 15 residues long. V was pared by 0 bases and J by 5 bases, with 4 bases of the junction left unmatched. Germline loops: CDR1 SGHNT, CDR2 YYREEE (reference sequence).

This clone occurred a few times. This sample includes further DNA sequences coding for the same CDR3. The V and J genes are TRBV9 and TRBJ1-1; D might be TRBD1 (5 bases). CDR1 is SGDLS, CDR2 YYNGEE, per germline. The germline V and J ends were trimmed by 4 bases and 10 bases, with 23 bases remaining between them. The CDR3 totals 15 residues. CDR3 nucleotide sequence: TGTGCCAGCAGCCCTCGGGACTCATACTCCATTAGAGCTTTCTTT. Amino acids: CASSPRDSYSIRAFF.

This rearrangement joins TRBV6-6 to TRBJ1-2, with TRBD1 matching over 8 bases. The CDR3 covers 14 residues. Germline V lookup: CDR1 MNHNY, CDR2 SVGAGI (reference sequence). Trimming removed 4 bases from V and 8 bases from J; junction bases left unmatched: 9. The CDR3 DNA reads TGTGCCAGCAGTTCCCCAGGGGGCGCGGGAGGCTACACCTTC. Residues: CASSSPGGAGGYTF.

The rearrangement joins TRBV6-5 to TRBJ2-2; no reliable D call. This CDR3 spans 15 amino acids. Germline-derived CDR1 and CDR2 are MNHEY and SVGAGI. Trimming stripped 1 base from V and 1 base from J, with 7 bases between. The CDR3 sequence is CASSYWQENTGELFF. The CDR3 coding sequence is TGTGCCAGCAGTTACTGGCAGGAGAACACCGGGGAGCTGTTTTTT.

Only a few counts were recorded for this clone. The gene calls are TRBV30 and TRBJ1-6; 7 nucleotides agree with TRBD1. The CDR3 runs 15 residues. V lost 1 base, J lost 3 bases, and 3 bases stayed unmatched. Germline V gives CDR1 GTSNPN, CDR2 SVGIG (reference sequence). The CDR3 spells CAWSGGQSYNSPLHF. CDR3 DNA sequence: TGTGCCTGGAGTGGGGGACAGAGCTATAATTCACCCCTCCACTTT.